Included here is one TCR beta chain sequence, with context. Time point of the sample: sample taken at primary tumor resection. The CDR3 extends over 13 amino acids. Trimming cost V 3 bases and J 3 bases, with 9 bases left between them. Germline CDR1 reads DFQATT; CDR2 reads SNEGSKA (reference sequence). These data originate in a study of spatial heterogeneity in lung cancer. Via MiXCR, TCRdb re-called the 5' RACE reads, giving one row per CDR3 protein. The sample includes some 78,000 distinct CDR3 sequences, under 8.5% of them seen just once. The source of this sequence is a male donor with early-stage non-small cell lung cancer. The sample consisted of PBMCs, taken at surgery. This chain joins TRBV20-1 and TRBJ2-4; D is uncertain. The CDR3 is CSASSGGKNIQYF. Here the CDR3 DNA reads TGCAGTGCTAGTTCGGGTGGCAAAAACATTCAGTACTTC.